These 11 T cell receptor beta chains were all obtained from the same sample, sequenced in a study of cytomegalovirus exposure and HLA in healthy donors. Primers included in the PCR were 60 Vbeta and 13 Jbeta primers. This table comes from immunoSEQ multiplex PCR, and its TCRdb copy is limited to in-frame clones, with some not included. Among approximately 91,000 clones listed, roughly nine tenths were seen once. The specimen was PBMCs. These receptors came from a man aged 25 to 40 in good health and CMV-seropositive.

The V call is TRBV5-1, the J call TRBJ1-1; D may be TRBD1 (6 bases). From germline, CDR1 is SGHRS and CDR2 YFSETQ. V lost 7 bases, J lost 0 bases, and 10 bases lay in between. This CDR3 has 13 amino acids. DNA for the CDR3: TGCGCCAGCGGGACACCCATGAACACTGAAGCTTTCTTT. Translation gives CASGTPMNTEAFF.

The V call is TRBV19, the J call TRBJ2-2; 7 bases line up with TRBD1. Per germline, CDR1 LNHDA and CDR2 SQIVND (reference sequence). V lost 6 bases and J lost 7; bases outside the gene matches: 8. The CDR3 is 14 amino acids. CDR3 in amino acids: CASSLATGIGELFF. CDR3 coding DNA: TGTGCCAGTAGCCTCGCGACAGGGATCGGGGAGCTGTTTTTT.

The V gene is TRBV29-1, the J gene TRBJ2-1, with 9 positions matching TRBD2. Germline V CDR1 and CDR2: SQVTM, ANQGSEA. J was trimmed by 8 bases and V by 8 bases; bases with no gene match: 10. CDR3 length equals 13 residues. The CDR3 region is CSSGGRAMDEQFF. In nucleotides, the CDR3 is TGCAGCTCCGGCGGGAGGGCTATGGATGAGCAGTTCTTC.

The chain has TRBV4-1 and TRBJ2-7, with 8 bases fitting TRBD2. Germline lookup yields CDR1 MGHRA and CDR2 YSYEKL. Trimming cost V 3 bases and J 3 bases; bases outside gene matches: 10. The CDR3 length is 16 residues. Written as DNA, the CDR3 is TGCGCCAGCAGCCAGCCAGCTACTAGCGGCTACTACGAGCAGTACTTC. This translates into CASSQPATSGYYEQYF.

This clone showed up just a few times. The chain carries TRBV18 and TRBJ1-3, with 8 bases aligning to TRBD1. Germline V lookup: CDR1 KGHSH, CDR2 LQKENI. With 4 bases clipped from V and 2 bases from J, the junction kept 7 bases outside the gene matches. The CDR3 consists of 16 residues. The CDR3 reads CASSQHRGETGNTIYF. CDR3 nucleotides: TGTGCCAGCTCACAACACAGGGGGGAAACTGGAAACACCATATATTTT.

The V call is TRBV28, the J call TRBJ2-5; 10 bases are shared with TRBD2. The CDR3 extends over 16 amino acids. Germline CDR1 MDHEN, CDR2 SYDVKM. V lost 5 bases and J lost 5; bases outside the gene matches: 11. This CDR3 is CASSNPAGGPGETQYF. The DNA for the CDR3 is TGTGCCAGCAGTAATCCAGCGGGAGGGCCAGGCGAGACCCAGTACTTC.

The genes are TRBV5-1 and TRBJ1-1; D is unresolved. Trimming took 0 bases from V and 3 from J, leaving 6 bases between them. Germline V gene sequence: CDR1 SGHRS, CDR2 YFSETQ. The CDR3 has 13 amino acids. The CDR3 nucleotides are TGCGCCAGCAGCTTGGTAACGGACACTGAAGCTTTCTTT. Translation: CASSLVTDTEAFF.

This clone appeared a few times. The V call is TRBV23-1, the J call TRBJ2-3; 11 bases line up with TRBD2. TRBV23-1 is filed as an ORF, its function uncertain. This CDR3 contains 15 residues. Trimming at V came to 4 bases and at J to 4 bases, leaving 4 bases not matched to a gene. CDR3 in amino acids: CASSRTSGQADTQYF. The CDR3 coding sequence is TGCGCCAGCAGTCGGACTAGCGGGCAGGCAGATACGCAGTATTTT.

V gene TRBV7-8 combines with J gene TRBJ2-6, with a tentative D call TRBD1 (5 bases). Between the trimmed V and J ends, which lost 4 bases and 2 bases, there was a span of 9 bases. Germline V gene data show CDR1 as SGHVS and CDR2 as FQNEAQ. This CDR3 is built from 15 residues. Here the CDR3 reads CASSYGAPGANVLTF. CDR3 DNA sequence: TGTGCCAGCAGCTATGGGGCTCCTGGGGCCAACGTCCTGACTTTC. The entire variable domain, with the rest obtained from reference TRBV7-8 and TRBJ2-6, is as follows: GAGVSQSPRYKVAKRGQDVALRCDPISGHVSLFWYQQALGQGPEFLTYFQNEAQLDKSGLPSDRFFAERPEGSVSTLKIQRTQQEDSAVYLCASSYGAPGANVLTFGAGSRLTVL.

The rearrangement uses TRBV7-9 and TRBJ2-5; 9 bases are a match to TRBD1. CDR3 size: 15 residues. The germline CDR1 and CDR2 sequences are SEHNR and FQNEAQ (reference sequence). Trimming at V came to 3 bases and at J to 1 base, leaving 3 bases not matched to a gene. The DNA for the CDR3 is TGTGCCAGCAGCTTTGGGGACAGGGCCCAAGAGACCCAGTACTTC. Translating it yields CASSFGDRAQETQYF.

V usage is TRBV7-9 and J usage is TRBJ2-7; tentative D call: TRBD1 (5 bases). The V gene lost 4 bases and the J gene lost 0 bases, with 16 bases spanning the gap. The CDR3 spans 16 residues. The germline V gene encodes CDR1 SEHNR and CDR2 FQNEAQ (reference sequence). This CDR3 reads CASSSTGQLSSYEQYF. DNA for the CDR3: TGTGCCAGCAGCTCCACCGGACAACTGAGCTCCTACGAGCAGTACTTC.